This TCR beta chain was profiled in a study of cytomegalovirus exposure and HLA in healthy donors. CDR3 size: 15 residues. Between the trimmed V and J ends, which lost 3 bases and 2 bases, there was a span of 11 bases. Germline lookup yields CDR1 LNHDA and CDR2 SQIVND (reference sequence). The primer mix had 60 Vbeta and 13 Jbeta primers. Some clones are missing from TCRdb's copy, which holds only in-frame ones; the method was immunoSEQ multiplex PCR. Of more than 85,000 clones listed, about three quarters were seen once; the top ten hold about 5%. This clone was seen just once. The sequence derives from a male donor in good health and CMV-seronegative. This chain joins TRBV19 and TRBJ2-1, with D perhaps TRBD2 (5 bases). The sequencing sample was made of PBMCs. The CDR3 spells CASSMVALAYNEQFF. In DNA form, the CDR3 reads TGTGCCAGTAGTATGGTAGCGTTAGCCTACAATGAGCAGTTCTTC.